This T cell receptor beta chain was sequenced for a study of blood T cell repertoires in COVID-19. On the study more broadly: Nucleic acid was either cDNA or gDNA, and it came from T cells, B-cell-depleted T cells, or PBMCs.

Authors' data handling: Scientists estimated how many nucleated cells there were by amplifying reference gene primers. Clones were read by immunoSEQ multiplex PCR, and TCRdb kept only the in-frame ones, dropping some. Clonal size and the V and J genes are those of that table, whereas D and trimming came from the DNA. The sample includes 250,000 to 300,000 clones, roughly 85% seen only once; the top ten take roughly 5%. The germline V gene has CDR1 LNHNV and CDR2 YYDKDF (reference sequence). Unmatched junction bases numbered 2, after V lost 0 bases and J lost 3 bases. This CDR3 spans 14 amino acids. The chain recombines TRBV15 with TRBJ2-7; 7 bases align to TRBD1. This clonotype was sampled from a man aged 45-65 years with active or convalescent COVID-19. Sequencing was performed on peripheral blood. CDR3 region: CATSRDGTVYEQYF. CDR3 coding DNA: TGTGCCACCAGCAGAGATGGGACAGTCTACGAGCAGTACTTC.